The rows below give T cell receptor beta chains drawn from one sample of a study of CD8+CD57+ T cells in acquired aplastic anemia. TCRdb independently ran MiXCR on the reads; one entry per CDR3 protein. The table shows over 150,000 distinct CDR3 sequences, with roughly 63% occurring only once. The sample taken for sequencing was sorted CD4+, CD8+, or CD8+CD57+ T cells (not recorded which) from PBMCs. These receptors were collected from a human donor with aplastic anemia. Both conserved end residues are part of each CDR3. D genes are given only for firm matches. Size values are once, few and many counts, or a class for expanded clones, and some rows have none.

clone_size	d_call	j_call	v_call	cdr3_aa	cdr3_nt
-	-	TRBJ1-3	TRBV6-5	CASSYSRVGMSGNTIYF	TGTGCCAGCAGTTACTCGAGGGTGGGAATGAGTGGAAACACCATATATTTT
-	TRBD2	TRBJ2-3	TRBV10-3	CAISRLAGGRTDTQYF	TGTGCCATCAGTAGACTAGCGGGGGGACGCACAGATACGCAGTATTTT
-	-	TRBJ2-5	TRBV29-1	CSVLRAGTSLQETQYF	TGCAGCGTTTTAAGGGCAGGAACTTCGCTTCAAGAGACCCAGTACTTC
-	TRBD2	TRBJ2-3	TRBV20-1	CSAIAGTGTDTQYF	TGCAGTGCTATAGCGGGAACGGGGACAGATACGCAGTATTTT
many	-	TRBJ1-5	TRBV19	CATYQAGLNQPQHF	TGTGCCACCTACCAGGCAGGGCTAAATCAGCCCCAGCATTTT
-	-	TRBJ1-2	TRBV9	CASSAQGWYGYTF	TGTGCCAGCAGCGCACAGGGATGGTATGGCTACACCTTC
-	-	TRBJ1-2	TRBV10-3	CAITSDRLQTSGYTF	TGTGCCATCACCTCAGACAGACTCCAGACCAGCGGCTACACCTTC
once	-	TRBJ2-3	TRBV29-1	CSVRLASTDTQYF	TGCAGCGTTCGCCTAGCGAGCACAGATACGCAGTATTTT
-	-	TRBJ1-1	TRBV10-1	CASSESRGTEAFF	TGCGCCAGCAGTGAGTCGAGGGGGACTGAAGCTTTCTTT
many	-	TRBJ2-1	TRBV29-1	CSTGEWGEQFF	TGCAGCACCGGGGAATGGGGAGAGCAGTTCTTC
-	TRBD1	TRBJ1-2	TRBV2	CASSGQGIGYTF	TGTGCCAGCAGCGGACAGGGGATCGGCTACACCTTC
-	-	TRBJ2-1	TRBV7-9	CAFFSDTYNEQFF	TGTGCCTTTTTTAGTGACACCTACAATGAGCAGTTCTTC
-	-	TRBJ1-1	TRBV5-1	CASSGNAGATEAFF	TGCGCCAGCAGCGGAAACGCGGGAGCCACTGAAGCTTTCTTT
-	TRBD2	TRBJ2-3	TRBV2	CASRETSGGPYTQYF	TGTGCCAGCAGGGAGACTAGCGGGGGGCCATATACGCAGTATTTT
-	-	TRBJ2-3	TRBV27	CASSESTSTFTDTQYF	TGTGCCAGCAGTGAATCGACTAGTACATTCACAGATACGCAGTATTTT
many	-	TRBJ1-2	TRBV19	CASKRTPGGLEGYTF	TGTGCCAGTAAGCGGACCCCGGGAGGACTTGAGGGCTACACCTTC
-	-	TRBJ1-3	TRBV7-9	CASRPDTDSGNTIYF	TGTGCCAGCAGACCCGATACCGACTCTGGAAACACCATATATTTT
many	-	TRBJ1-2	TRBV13	CASSLVYMDYTF	TGTGCCAGCAGCTTAGTATACATGGACTACACCTTC
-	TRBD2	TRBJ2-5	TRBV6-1	CASSSASGWGEETQYF	TGTGCCAGCAGTTCTGCTAGCGGATGGGGTGAAGAGACCCAGTACTTC
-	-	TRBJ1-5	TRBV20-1	CSACGTGQPQHF	TGCAGTGCTTGCGGGACGGGTCAGCCCCAGCATTTT
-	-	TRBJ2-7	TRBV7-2	CASSDHRDGRTYEQYF	TGTGCCAGCAGCGACCACCGGGACGGACGAACCTACGAGCAGTACTTC
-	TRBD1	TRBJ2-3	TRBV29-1	CSVDRETDTQYF	TGCAGCGTAGACAGGGAAACAGATACGCAGTATTTT
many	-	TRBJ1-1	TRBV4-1	CASSQVSGAKREAFF	TGCGCCAGCAGCCAAGTTTCAGGGGCTAAGCGCGAAGCTTTCTTT
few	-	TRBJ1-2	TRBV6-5	CASSYGDLYGYTF	TGTGCCAGCAGTTACGGGGACCTCTATGGCTACACCTTC
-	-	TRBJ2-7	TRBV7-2	CASSFGRSPYEQYF	TGTGCCAGCAGCTTCGGCAGGTCCCCCTACGAGCAGTACTTC
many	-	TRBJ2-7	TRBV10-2	CASSVGDSYEQYF	TGCGCCAGCAGTGTCGGGGATTCCTACGAGCAGTACTTC
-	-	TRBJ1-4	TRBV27	CASSLSQQGAKLFF	TGTGCCAGCAGTTTATCCCAACAGGGAGCAAAACTGTTTTTT
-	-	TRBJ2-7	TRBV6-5	CASRGVGEQYF	TGTGCCAGCAGGGGTGTAGGCGAGCAGTACTTC
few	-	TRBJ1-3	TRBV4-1	CASSQDGHEGPHSGNTIYF	TGCGCCAGCAGCCAAGACGGCCACGAGGGGCCCCACTCTGGAAACACCATATATTTT
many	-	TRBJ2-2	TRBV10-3	CAITSRGETGELFF	TGTGCCATCACCTCCAGGGGAGAGACCGGGGAGCTGTTTTTT
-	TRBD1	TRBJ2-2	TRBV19	CASRTGVYTGELFF	TGTGCCAGTAGGACAGGGGTCTACACCGGGGAGCTGTTTTTT
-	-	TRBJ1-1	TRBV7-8	CASSLAEEGEAFF	TGTGCCAGCAGCTTAGCGGAAGAGGGTGAAGCTTTCTTT